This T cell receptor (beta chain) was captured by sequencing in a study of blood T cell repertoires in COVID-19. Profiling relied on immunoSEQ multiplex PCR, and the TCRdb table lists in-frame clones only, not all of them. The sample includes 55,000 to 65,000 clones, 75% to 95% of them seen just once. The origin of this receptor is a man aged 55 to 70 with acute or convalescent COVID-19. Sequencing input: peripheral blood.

DNA for the CDR3: TGTGCCAGCAGCCCCGACCTCGGACAGGGGAACACTGAAGCTTTCTTT. It is translated as CASSPDLGQGNTEAFF. The chain combines TRBV11-3 with TRBJ1-1; 8 nucleotides align to TRBD1. The CDR3 loop spans 16 amino acids. Germline-derived CDR1 and CDR2 are SGHNT and YENEEA. Losses at the gene ends were 5 bases for V and 1 base for J; bases not matched to a gene: 9.